This T cell receptor beta chain is drawn from a study of control samples from healthy donors and cancer patients. Clones were read by immunoSEQ multiplex PCR, and TCRdb kept only the in-frame ones, dropping some. The sample holds roughly 180,000 clones, around 94% seen once. V lost 4 bases, J lost 3 bases, and 13 bases lay in between. CDR1 LNHDA and CDR2 SQIVND come from the germline V gene (reference sequence). The CDR3 is 15 amino acids. Material: blood. V is TRBV19 and J is TRBJ1-5; possible D gene TRBD1, 6 bases. The TCR sequence derives from a woman aged 18 to 35 in good health. CDR3 sequence reads: CASSTLDRLNQPQHF. CDR3 bases: TGTGCCAGTAGTACCTTGGACAGACTCAATCAGCCCCAGCATTTT.